This T cell receptor (beta chain) comes out of a study of T cell repertoires in aging, cancer and after chemotherapy. Across the study: Six age groups, ranging from 30 or younger to 70 or older, included the donors. Healthy donor repertoires were recorded over several months to years and showed clear clonal overlap. Study-wide points: In each cancer cohort, median generation probability increased across chemotherapy, suggesting thymic output rebounded. In cancer patients, declining TCR diversity with age involved lost richness and lost evenness.

About this clonotype: Its antigen is not identified.

Amplification of TCR beta used genomic DNA extracted from peripheral blood. TRB rearrangements spanning V, D and J were amplified using mixed TRB-A/B primers. TCRdb analysed the multiplex PCR reads with MiXCR anew, one entry per CDR3 protein. The table lists some 10,000 distinct CDR3 sequences, about 42% of them singletons. Germline CDR1 MNHEY, CDR2 SMNVEV (reference sequence). The CDR3 has 17 amino acids. The V and J ends lost 5 bases and 3 bases, in that order; junction bases with no gene match: 10. The gene calls are TRBV27 and TRBJ2-1; 10 bases match TRBD2. Input material: blood. The receptor was isolated from a human donor in good health. CDR3 loop: CASSLTPLAGLYNEQFF. In nucleotides, the CDR3 is TGTGCCAGCAGTCTCACCCCACTAGCGGGGCTCTACAATGAGCAGTTCTTC.